The rows below give T cell receptor beta chains drawn from one sample of a study of identical twins. TCRdb ran MiXCR on the 5' RACE reads and lists one entry per CDR3 protein. Of 450,000 to 600,000 distinct CDR3 sequences listed, around 24% are singletons. The sample also formed part of further work on yellow fever vaccine responses in identical twins.

Material: CD4+ T cells sorted from blood. These receptors were taken from a woman younger than 35 in good health. Each CDR3 is given without its conserved first and last residue. The order of the fields is CDR3 protein, V gene, J gene, CDR3 length, clone size. Expanded clones get a size class; other rows say once, few or many, or leave the size out.

ASIEAGFYNEQF	TRBV7-9	TRBJ2-1	12	-
ASSPRGSGSYEQY	TRBV5-1	TRBJ2-7	13	-
ASSYDRSRNTEAF	TRBV6-5	TRBJ1-1	13	-
SGRSSPGELF	TRBV20-1	TRBJ2-2	10	few
ASSLYGLRTNEQF	TRBV12-3/TRBV12-4	TRBJ2-1	13	few
ASSSRGGGDTQY	TRBV5-1	TRBJ2-3	12	many
ASSEGTSGRGNEQY	TRBV6-1	TRBJ2-7	14	-
SARRDSTNTGELF	TRBV20-1	TRBJ2-2	13	-
SARDQGANVLT	TRBV20-1	TRBJ2-6	11	once
ATCLYRNSGTGNIQY	TRBV3-1	TRBJ2-4	15	-
ASSLQLGDTGELF	TRBV11-2	TRBJ2-2	13	-
ASTQYGANFGEQF	TRBV7-8	TRBJ2-1	13	-
ASSPTSDQPQH	TRBV3-1	TRBJ1-5	11	few
SDGQGNTEAF	TRBV29-1	TRBJ1-1	10	few
ASSLIGGLISPGELF	TRBV5-1	TRBJ2-2	15	few
SARFSSTDTQY	TRBV20-1	TRBJ2-3	11	-
ASSLGDRGRRGYT	TRBV28	TRBJ1-2	13	few
ASSLAAQGAGYGYT	TRBV7-8	TRBJ1-2	14	-
ASSPYRGRALSEQF	TRBV7-9	TRBJ2-1	14	few
ASSLELGGGTDTQY	TRBV5-1	TRBJ2-3	14	few
ASRPRATEKLF	TRBV7-6	TRBJ1-4	11	-
ASSGPRGDRVLNEQF	TRBV6-1	TRBJ2-1	15	-
ASSPGTGAAAKNIQY	TRBV18	TRBJ2-4	15	-
ATSDSSGSIRETQY	TRBV24-1	TRBJ2-5	14	-
ASSLRGGRAF	TRBV7-2	TRBJ1-1	10	-
ASSPRHNFQETQY	TRBV12-3/TRBV12-4	TRBJ2-5	13	-
SVSTSNQPQH	TRBV20-1	TRBJ1-5	10	-
ASSPFSGMGAHEQY	TRBV7-3	TRBJ2-7	14	few
ASTRQSSSYNEQF	TRBV6-1	TRBJ2-1	13	-
ASSLAAGYGYT	TRBV12-3/TRBV12-4	TRBJ1-2	11	few
AIMATGNTIY	TRBV10-3	TRBJ1-3	10	few
ASSETGANTGELF	TRBV2	TRBJ2-2	13	many
ASSEARAEKLF	TRBV2	TRBJ1-4	11	-
ASSLGQGAGNTIY	TRBV12-3/TRBV12-4	TRBJ1-3	13	-
ASRNRDSGANVLT	TRBV6-2/TRBV6-3	TRBJ2-6	13	-
SASGTGNTGELF	TRBV20-1	TRBJ2-2	12	few
ASSFSGAYYNEQF	TRBV12-3/TRBV12-4	TRBJ2-1	13	many
AISGGQGGYNEQF	TRBV10-3	TRBJ2-1	13	-
ASSEFRTGELF	TRBV10-1	TRBJ2-2	11	few
ASSWSGGEIQETQY	TRBV5-1	TRBJ2-5	14	-
ARTWARNDNEQF	TRBV27	TRBJ2-1	12	-